This T cell receptor beta chain appears in the sequencing data of a study of identical twins. Each cDNA held unique molecular identifiers, and template switching gave it a universal primer site. TCRdb ran MiXCR on the 5' RACE reads and lists one entry per CDR3 protein. The sample has under 300,000 distinct CDR3 sequences, more than 13% seen once. What was sequenced was memory (CD45RO+) T cells sorted from blood. The clonotype originates from a woman aged 18-35 years in good health.

The chain's CDR3 is CASSDRSSTDTQYF. CDR3 in DNA: TGTGCCAGCTCGGACAGGTCCAGCACAGATACGCAGTATTTT. The chain recombines TRBV18 with TRBJ2-3, with 7 bases fitting TRBD1. Trimming at V came to 6 bases and at J to 0 bases, leaving 3 bases not matched to a gene. The CDR3 is 14 residues long. Germline CDR1 and CDR2: KGHSH and LQKENI. Full variable domain (missing parts from reference TRBV18 and TRBJ2-3): NAGVMQNPRHLVRRRGQEARLRCSPMKGHSHVYWYRQLPEEGLKFMVYLQKENIIDESGMPKERFSAEFPKEGPSILRIQQVVRGDSAAYFCASSDRSSTDTQYFGPGTRLTVL.